The next 5 T cell receptor beta chains were all read from a single sample in a study. MiXCR, run by TCRdb on the 5' RACE reads, gives a single entry per CDR3 protein. The sample includes 4,500 to 6,500 distinct CDR3 sequences, more than 50% of them seen just once. Sequencing was performed on memory CD4+ T cells sorted from blood. Indicated subset: memory CD4+ T cells, CD4+CD45RO+CD25-. The receptors originated from a female donor with breast cancer.

Here the CDR3 DNA reads TGCGCCAGCAGCCAAGCTCCAGGGCCCTACGAGCAGTACTTC. It is translated as CASSQAPGPYEQYF. V gene TRBV4-1 combines with J gene TRBJ2-7, with D perhaps matching TRBD1 (5 bases). The germline V gene has CDR1 MGHRA and CDR2 YSYEKL. There are 14 residues in the CDR3. The V end was cut by 1 base, the J end by 2 bases, with 9 bases between.

The chain has TRBV6-2 or TRBV6-3 and TRBJ2-7; D ambiguous. The germline V and J ends were trimmed by 7 bases and 9 bases, with 19 bases remaining between them. This CDR3 has 13 residues. Germline V gene lookup returns CDR1 MNHEY and CDR2 SVGEGT. Here the CDR3 DNA reads TGTGCCAGCACGGACCCCAACCGGCACGTGCAGTACTTC. Translation gives CASTDPNRHVQYF.

The chain is built from TRBV4-2 and TRBJ2-1; unclear D gene. CDR3 length equals 15 residues. CDR1 and CDR2 (germline): LGHNA, YNFKEQ. V was cut by 0 bases and J by 2 bases, with 8 bases left in between. In DNA form, the CDR3 reads TGTGCCAGCAGCCAAGACTGGAGAACCTACAATGAGCAGTTCTTC. It is translated as CASSQDWRTYNEQFF.

This chain links TRBV9 with TRBJ2-2, with D perhaps assigned TRBD1 or TRBD2 (6 bases each). The CDR3 extends over 13 amino acids. V lost 7 bases and J lost 7, with 14 bases in between. CDR1 and CDR2 (germline): SGDLS, YYNGEE. CDR3 sequence (DNA): TGTGCCAGCGCCCCCGGGGGCCGCGGGGAGCTGTTTTTT. As protein: CASAPGGRGELFF.

This rearrangement joins TRBV5-1 to TRBJ2-1, with 8 positions matching TRBD1. The J segment lost 2 bases and the V segment lost 3 bases, leaving 1 base of the junction unmatched. There are 14 residues in the CDR3. Per germline, CDR1 SGHRS and CDR2 YFSETQ. The DNA of the CDR3 is TGCGCCAGCAGCTCGGACAGGGCCTACAATGAGCAGTTCTTC. This encodes CASSSDRAYNEQFF.